These 12 T cell receptor beta chains were all obtained from the same sample, sequenced in a study of regulatory T cells in long-lasting Graves disease. Combining iRepertoire HTBI primers with Arm-PCR of CDR3 regions, the authors built TCR beta libraries. TCRdb passed the multiplex PCR reads through MiXCR, listing each CDR3 protein once. Counted here are roughly 320,000 distinct CDR3 sequences, approximately 15% occurring once; the ten biggest clones make up about 32%. Time point given: newly diagnosed GD, antithyroid drugs for less than 3 months. Construction of the TCR library relied on RNA isolated from PBMCs. Separately, the same data were catalogued under a study of T cells in Graves' hyperthyroidism and ophthalmopathy.

Material: peripheral blood mononuclear cells (PBMCs), obtained at new diagnosis, from a patient treated with antithyroid drugs. The receptors originated from a man aged 35 to 55 with Graves disease.

This clonotype showed up many times. This chain joins TRBV7-8 and TRBJ2-5, with 8 bases fitting TRBD2. In germline, CDR1 is SGHVS, CDR2 FQNEAQ. The V gene end was trimmed by 3 bases and the J gene end by 2 bases; junction bases not matched to a gene: 8. The CDR3 consists of 16 residues. The CDR3 region is CASSFFRGGRQETQYF. The CDR3 coding sequence is TGTGCCAGCAGCTTTTTTCGCGGGGGGCGACAAGAGACCCAGTACTTC.

This clonotype has more than one count but fewer than ten. The CDR3 is CSASLEQFF. CDR3 DNA sequence: TGCAGTGCTAGTCTTGAGCAGTTCTTC. The rearrangement joins TRBV20-1 to TRBJ2-1, with D unclear. There are 9 residues in the CDR3. Between the trimmed V and J ends, which lost 3 bases and 9 bases, there was a span of 3 bases. Per germline, CDR1 DFQATT and CDR2 SNEGSKA (reference sequence).

This clonotype came up many times. The chain carries TRBV28 and TRBJ2-3; D gene unclear. Germline CDR1 is MDHEN and CDR2 is SYDVKM. The CDR3 runs to 15 residues. V was pared by 2 bases and J by 2 bases, with 11 bases between. CDR3: CASSLQVVLTDTQYF. The DNA of the CDR3 is TGTGCCAGCAGTTTACAGGTGGTCCTCACAGATACGCAGTATTTT.

In DNA, the CDR3 is TGTGCCGCCTCTGAGGGGGGGTCGAACACCGGGGAGCTGTTTTTT. This translates into CAASEGGSNTGELFF. The rearrangement joins TRBV12-3 or TRBV12-4 to TRBJ2-2, with D possibly TRBD2 on 7 matching bases. This CDR3 spans 15 amino acids. The V gene lost 11 bases and the J gene lost 0 bases, with 16 bases spanning the gap.

In this sample, this clonotype turned up a few times. This rearrangement joins TRBV28 to TRBJ2-1, with 16 bases that match TRBD2. The CDR3 covers 17 residues. The J segment lost 9 bases and the V segment lost 5 bases, leaving 10 bases of the junction unmatched. Germline V gives CDR1 MDHEN, CDR2 SYDVKM. The CDR3 reads CASSPAGLAGGLFEQFF. The DNA of the CDR3 is TGTGCCAGCAGTCCCGCGGGACTAGCGGGGGGGCTTTTTGAGCAGTTCTTC. The full variable domain, completed using reference TRBV28 and TRBJ2-1, is DVKVTQSSRYLVKRTGEKVFLECVQDMDHENMFWYRQDPGLGLRLIYFSYDVKMKEKGDIPEGYSVSREKKERFSLILESASTNQTSMYLCASSPAGLAGGLFEQFFGPGTRLTVL.

As for this clonotype: This may be a read error, as it is one base from a much larger clone. This chain uses TRBV12-3 or TRBV12-4 with TRBJ2-5; a possible D gene is TRBD2 (6 bases). There are 15 residues in the CDR3. The CDR3: CASSPTGLARETQHF. CDR3 bases: TGTGCCAGCAGTCCCACGGGACTGGCTAGGGAGACCCAGCACTTC.

This clonotype was counted ten times or more. This chain links TRBV5-1 with TRBJ2-3; 14 bases agree with TRBD2. CDR3 length: 17 amino acids. Germline loops: CDR1 SGHRS, CDR2 YFSETQ. Trimming at V came to 4 bases and at J to 0 bases, leaving 4 bases not matched to a gene. CDR3 region: CASSTGLAGVSTDTQYF. The CDR3, as DNA: TGCGCCAGCAGCACGGGACTAGCGGGGGTTAGCACAGATACGCAGTATTTT.

This clonotype was counted at least ten times. This rearrangement joins TRBV7-9 to TRBJ2-1; perhaps TRBD1 as D (5 bases). The CDR3 extends over 13 amino acids. V shed 4 bases and J shed 6 bases, with 10 bases lying between them. The germline gives CDR1 SEHNR, CDR2 FQNEAQ (reference sequence). CDR3 DNA: TGTGCCAGCAGCTCAGGGCTCTCCAATGAGCAGTTCTTC. Its translation: CASSSGLSNEQFF.

The sample holds a few counts of this clonotype. DNA for the CDR3: TGTGCCAGCGCCCGGGACAGGGAGGCTGATGGCTACACCTTC. This codes for CASARDREADGYTF. The chain recombines TRBV6-1 with TRBJ1-2; 9 nucleotides align to TRBD1. CDR1 and CDR2 (germline): MNHNS, SASEGT. CDR3 size: 14 residues. V shed 8 bases and J 6 bases; nucleotides not matched to a gene: 10.

This clonotype was seen ten or more times. The chain has TRBV5-1 and TRBJ1-3, with 7 nucleotides matching TRBD1. The CDR3 runs to 14 residues. Trimming took 1 base from V and 4 from J; bases not matched to a gene: 2. Per germline, CDR1 SGHRS and CDR2 YFSETQ. Here the CDR3 DNA reads TGCGCCAGCAGCTTGTCGGGACAGGGAAACACCATATATTTT. Translated: CASSLSGQGNTIYF.

This clonotype was observed a single time. A much larger clone sits a single nucleotide away, making a read error possible. The chain recombines TRBV6-1 with TRBJ2-3; D is possibly TRBD1 or TRBD2 (5 bases each). The V gene's germline CDR1 is MNHNS and CDR2 SASEGT. Between the trimmed V and J ends, which lost 5 bases and 1 base, there was a span of 10 bases. This CDR3 is 14 amino acids long. DNA for the CDR3: TGTGCCAGCAGTAACGGGGCCCGCACAGATACGCAGTATTTT. This gives the protein CASSNGARTDTQYF.

The chain is built from TRBV28 and TRBJ1-1, with 7 bases fitting TRBD1. Trimming at V came to 9 bases and at J to 0 bases, leaving 7 bases not matched to a gene. The germline gives CDR1 MDHEN, CDR2 SYDVKM. The CDR3 is 14 residues long. CDR3 sequence (DNA): TGTGCCAGTTGGGCAGGGGGGTTGAACACTGAAGCTTTCTTT. This gives the protein CASWAGGLNTEAFF.